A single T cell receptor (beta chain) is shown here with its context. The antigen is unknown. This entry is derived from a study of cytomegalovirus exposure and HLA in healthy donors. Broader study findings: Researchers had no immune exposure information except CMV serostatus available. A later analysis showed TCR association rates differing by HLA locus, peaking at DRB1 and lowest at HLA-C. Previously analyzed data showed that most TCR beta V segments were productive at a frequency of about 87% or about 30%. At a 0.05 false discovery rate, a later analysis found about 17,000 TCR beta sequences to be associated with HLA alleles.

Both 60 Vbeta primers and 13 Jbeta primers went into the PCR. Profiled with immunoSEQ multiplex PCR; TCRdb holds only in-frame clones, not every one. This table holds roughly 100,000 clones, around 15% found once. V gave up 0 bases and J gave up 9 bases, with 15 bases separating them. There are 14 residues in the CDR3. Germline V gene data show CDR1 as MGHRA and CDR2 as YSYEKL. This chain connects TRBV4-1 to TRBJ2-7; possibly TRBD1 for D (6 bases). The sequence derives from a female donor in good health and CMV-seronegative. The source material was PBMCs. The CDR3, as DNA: TGCGCCAGCAGCCAAGATTTTGCCGTCAGGGGGCAGTACTTC. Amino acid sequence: CASSQDFAVRGQYF.